The sequence of this T cell receptor (beta chain) was determined in a study of CD8 T cells in Susac syndrome. The CDR3 totals 15 residues. In germline, CDR1 is SGHTA, CDR2 FQGTGA. The ends lost 5 bases at V and 9 bases at J; junction bases unmatched: 13. Sequencing of TCR beta was performed on blood CD8+ T cells and on blood CD4+ T cells. TEMRA cells underwent FACS enrichment and CD8+ and CD4+ T cells underwent negative isolation. Random hexamers were used to reverse transcribe an amount of roughly 0.45 to 1 ug RNA. A single record per CDR3 protein comes from TCRdb applying MiXCR to the immunoSEQ multiplex PCR reads. The sample contains fewer than 200,000 distinct CDR3 sequences, under 95% of which appear only once.

The chain has TRBV7-3 and TRBJ2-1; 7 positions agree with TRBD1. The sequencing input was CD4+ T cells from PBMCs. This TCR was recovered from a human donor in good health. The CDR3 here is CASSLTPTGAGEQFF. CDR3 DNA: TGTGCCAGCAGCCTCACGCCTACAGGGGCAGGTGAGCAGTTCTTC.